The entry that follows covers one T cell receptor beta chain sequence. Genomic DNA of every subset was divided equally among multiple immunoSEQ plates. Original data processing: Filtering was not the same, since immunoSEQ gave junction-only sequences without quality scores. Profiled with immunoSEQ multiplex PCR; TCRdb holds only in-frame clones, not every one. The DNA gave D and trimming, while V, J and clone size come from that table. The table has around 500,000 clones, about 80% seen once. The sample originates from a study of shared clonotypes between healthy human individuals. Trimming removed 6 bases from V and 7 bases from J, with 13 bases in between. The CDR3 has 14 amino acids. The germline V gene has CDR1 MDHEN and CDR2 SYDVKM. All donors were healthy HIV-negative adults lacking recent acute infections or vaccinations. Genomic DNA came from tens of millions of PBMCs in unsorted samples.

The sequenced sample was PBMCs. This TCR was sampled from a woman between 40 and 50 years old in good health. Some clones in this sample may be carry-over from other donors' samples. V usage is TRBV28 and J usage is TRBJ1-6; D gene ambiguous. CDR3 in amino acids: CASRAWTDNSPLHF. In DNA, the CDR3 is TGTGCCAGCAGGGCGTGGACGGACAATTCACCCCTCCACTTT.